The source of this T cell receptor (beta chain) is a study of blood T cell repertoires in COVID-19 (TCRdb year 2020). For the study in its entirety: Collaborator samples came from the United States, Italy and Spain and covered acute and convalescent phases of COVID-19. The material from the prospective study consisted of cDNA or gDNA derived from T cells, B-cell-depleted T cells, or PBMCs. Deeply sampled blood TCRbeta repertoires from subjects exposed to, actively infected with, or recovered from COVID-19 were included in the dataset. The repertoires were made available in a free public database intended to serve as a resource for research on the immune response to SARS-CoV-2. The samples were drawn from the first 160 participants of the ongoing ImmuneRACE study and from more than 1,000 subjects provided by 6 global collaborators. A de-identified subject ID, COVID-19 status, age in years and sex were almost always included in the sample metadata. Where available, HLA class I and class II types were obtained from metadata supplied by the sample provider rather than from assay-based typing.

Here is what the overall study found, with its caveats: How much clinical and demographic metadata was included differed by source and by participant, and the metadata was provided uncurated.

TCRbeta CDR3 regions were amplified from genomic DNA using the immunoSEQ Assay, a bias-controlled multiplex PCR. Per the authors' processing: The number of nucleated cells in each sample was estimated from the amplification of reference gene primers within the assay. Sequence reads were collapsed and filtered to measure the absolute abundance of every unique TCRbeta CDR3 rearrangement. For each sample, productive Simpson clonality was calculated as the square root of Simpson's diversity index over productive rearrangements. TCRdb obtained this table from immuneACCESS and retained in-frame rearrangements with V and J assigned. These tables miss some clones; where compared with another copy, unresolved V genes account for less than half of the shortfall, and the remainder is unexplained. The V and J calls and clone size come from that table; D and trimming were worked out from the DNA. Recorded for this sample are over 250,000 clones; 80% to 90% of them occurred a single time. Jointly, the top ten make up over 2% of the sample.

The CDR3 starts with the cysteine, ends with the phenylalanine, and has 17 residues. Solely the CDR3 DNA is kept, with 51 bases framed from the first base. With regard to this clone: Its specific antigen is unknown. No clone much larger than this one lies a single base away; base qualities are absent.

The collaborating institutions used their own protocols to collect whole blood in K2EDTA tubes. For TCRbeta analysis, collaborators shipped samples in one of three forms: frozen whole blood, isolated PBMCs, or DNA extracted from either of those sample types. Recombination linked TRBV21-1 to TRBJ1-1. TRBV21-1 is listed as a pseudogene. The receptor comes from a woman between 50 and 59 years old with acute or convalescent COVID-19. Sequenced sample: peripheral blood. The bases are TGTGCCAGCTGCCCACGTATGGGCCCTCCGCGGGACACTGAAGCTTTCTTT. This translates into CASCPRMGPPRDTEAFF.